What follows are 14 T cell receptor beta chains derived from one specimen sequenced in a study of T cells after posttransplantation cyclophosphamide. Profiled with immunoSEQ multiplex PCR; TCRdb holds only in-frame clones, not every one. The table includes approximately 15,000 clones, about 82% detected once. Controls had myeloablative marrow grafts with methotrexate and calcineurin inhibitor, sampled at 1 year. The source was PBMCs, collected nearly 450 days after allogeneic stem cell transplant with calcineurin inhibitor and methotrexate. Every receptor here comes from a young adult male patient who received an allogeneic stem cell transplant from an unrelated donor, was CMV-positive, and had acute and chronic GVHD. Some T cells here may be from the graft donor.

There are a few counts of this clone. The V and J genes are TRBV28 and TRBJ1-4; D not resolved. Per the germline V gene, CDR1 is MDHEN and CDR2 is SYDVKM. This CDR3 has 14 residues. The ends were cut back, 6 bases at V and 6 bases at J, with 14 bases in the middle. CDR3 sequence reads: CASSSALEDEKLFF. The CDR3 nucleotides are TGTGCCAGCAGCAGCGCGTTGGAGGATGAAAAACTGTTTTTT.

The V and J genes are TRBV6-1 and TRBJ2-7, with D perhaps matching TRBD1 (6 bases). V was shortened by 5 bases and J by 5 bases, with 16 bases between the two germline ends. Per germline, CDR1 MNHNS and CDR2 SASEGT. CDR3 size: 14 residues. CDR3 sequence reads: CASSTGQTPHEQYF. In DNA form, the CDR3 reads TGTGCCAGCAGTACCGGACAGACTCCTCACGAGCAGTACTTC.

In this sample, this clone turned up a few times. The genes are TRBV5-4 and TRBJ2-1; D not certain. Germline V gives CDR1 SGHNT, CDR2 YYREEE (reference sequence). This CDR3 is built from 13 residues. With 0 bases removed from V and 5 bases from J, the gap between germline ends came to 6 bases. CDR3 sequence: CASSLDSHNEQFF. The CDR3 region has the DNA TGTGCCAGCAGCTTGGACAGCCACAATGAGCAGTTCTTC.

This chain links TRBV6-1 with TRBJ2-1, with D hard to call. Deletions cut 5 bases from V and 7 bases from J, with 6 bases between. The CDR3 runs 11 residues. CDR1 is MNHNS, CDR2 SASEGT, per germline. The CDR3 is CASSYANEQFF. CDR3 DNA sequence: TGTGCCAGCAGTTATGCGAATGAGCAGTTCTTC.

This chain links TRBV6-6 with TRBJ2-7; TRBD2 is a possible D gene (6 bases). Germline V gene lookup returns CDR1 MNHNY and CDR2 SVGAGI (reference sequence). V lost 4 bases and J 2 bases, leaving 12 bases between the germline ends. The CDR3 is 14 amino acids. The CDR3 DNA is TGTGCCAGCAGTTCCGGGGACTTCACCTACGAGCAGTACTTC. This codes for CASSSGDFTYEQYF.

V gene TRBV5-4 combines with J gene TRBJ1-1; D ambiguous. The ends were cut back, 1 base at V and 3 bases at J, with 16 bases in the middle. Per germline, CDR1 SGHNT and CDR2 YYREEE (reference sequence). CDR3 length: 16 amino acids. The CDR3 bases are TGTGCCAGCAGCTTGCCCCGGGGAAGGCTTGACACTGAAGCTTTCTTT. The encoded protein is CASSLPRGRLDTEAFF.

The V and J genes are TRBV7-2 and TRBJ2-6; D is uncertain. Trimming pared 6 bases from V and 1 base from J, leaving 4 bases between. The CDR3 extends over 13 amino acids. Germline V gene data show CDR1 as SGHTA and CDR2 as FQGNSA. The CDR3 nucleotides read TGTGCCAGCAGTGAGTCTGGGGCCAACGTCCTGACTTTC. Translated, it gives CASSESGANVLTF.

V and J are TRBV4-3 and TRBJ2-1, with 7 bases that match TRBD2. CDR1 is LGHNA and CDR2 is YSLEER in the germline V gene. Trimming cost V 0 bases and J 2 bases; bases outside gene matches: 4. This CDR3 is built from 16 residues. The CDR3 DNA sequence: TGCGCCAGCAGCCAAGAAATGGCGGGGGCCTACAATGAGCAGTTCTTC. Encoded protein: CASSQEMAGAYNEQFF.

The chain employs TRBV28 and TRBJ2-1; TRBD2 is a possible D gene (5 bases). This CDR3 region has 14 residues. With 7 bases removed from V and 4 bases from J, the gap between germline ends came to 14 bases. Germline assignment: CDR1 MDHEN and CDR2 SYDVKM. Written as DNA, the CDR3 is TGTGCCAGCAACCGGGTCCAGCGGTACAATGAGCAGTTCTTC. This codes for CASNRVQRYNEQFF.

The chain links TRBV28 to TRBJ1-5; D gene unclear. V was pared by 1 base and J by 4 bases, with 8 bases between. The germline V gene has CDR1 MDHEN and CDR2 SYDVKM. The CDR3 loop spans 14 amino acids. The CDR3 here is CASSLSAGNQPQHF. The CDR3 DNA reads as TGTGCCAGCAGTTTATCGGCGGGTAATCAGCCCCAGCATTTT.

This chain joins TRBV9 and TRBJ2-1; 10 bases align to TRBD2. J was trimmed by 6 bases and V by 5 bases; bases with no gene match: 8. The CDR3 contains 15 residues. CDR1 and CDR2 (germline): SGDLS, YYNGEE. The CDR3 loop is CASRPGLADSNEQFF. CDR3 in DNA: TGTGCCAGCAGGCCCGGACTAGCGGACTCCAATGAGCAGTTCTTC.

The chain employs TRBV28 and TRBJ2-5; the match to TRBD1 covers 9 bases. The J call may be wrong; the DNA end is better matched by TRBJ2-7. The CDR3 runs to 15 residues. CDR1 and CDR2 from the germline V gene are MDHEN and SYDVKM. DNA for the CDR3: TGTGCCAGCAGGCCATTGAGGACAGGGGTCCACGAGCAGTACTTC. Translated, it gives CASRPLRTGVHEQYF.

The chain joins TRBV15 to TRBJ2-1, with TRBD2 matching over 12 bases. Unmatched junction bases numbered 0, after V lost 6 bases and J lost 6 bases. The CDR3 loop spans 13 amino acids. Germline assignment: CDR1 LNHNV and CDR2 YYDKDF (reference sequence). Written as DNA, the CDR3 is TGTGCCACCAGGACTAGCGGGGGCAATGAGCAGTTCTTC. Amino acid sequence: CATRTSGGNEQFF.

This chain links TRBV6-1 with TRBJ1-2, with TRBD1 identical over 8 bases. This CDR3 region has 14 residues. V dropped 5 bases and J dropped 10; count of bases not matched to a gene: 12. CDR1 and CDR2 (germline): MNHNS, SASEGT. The CDR3 protein is CASSTPDRAGDYTF. CDR3 DNA: TGTGCCAGCAGTACACCGGACAGGGCCGGGGACTACACCTTC.